Below are 8 T cell receptor beta chains sequenced from a single sample in a study of blood T cells in healthy people across ages. With a J-beta primer mix and a sample-barcoded 5' primer, a second PCR ran about 7 to 11 cycles. TCRdb redid the calling of the 5' RACE reads with MiXCR, one entry per CDR3 protein. Of about 1,600,000 distinct CDR3 sequences listed, roughly 40% are singletons. The source material was blood. The receptors derive from a woman aged 18-30 years in good health.

The V and J genes are TRBV7-3 and TRBJ2-1; 10 positions agree with TRBD2. The junction had 11 bases not matched to a gene; V was cut back by 5 bases and J by 10 bases. Germline CDR1 and CDR2: SGHTA and FQGTGA. This CDR3 is built from 15 residues. CDR3 protein: CASSPQRGGLWEQFF. The CDR3 bases are TGTGCCAGCAGCCCGCAGCGGGGGGGCTTGTGGGAGCAGTTCTTC.

The rearrangement uses TRBV10-3 and TRBJ2-5; D is perhaps TRBD2 (5 bases). The V gene lost 6 bases and the J gene lost 1 base, with 9 bases spanning the gap. CDR1 is ENHRY, CDR2 SYGVKD, per germline. This CDR3 region has 13 residues. The CDR3 reads CAIREAAQETQYF. CDR3 bases: TGTGCCATCAGGGAAGCGGCCCAAGAGACCCAGTACTTC.

This clonotype was seen a few times. This chain links TRBV2 with TRBJ2-7; D unresolved. The CDR3 sequence is 12 residues long. V was shortened by 7 bases and J by 2 bases, with 9 bases between the two germline ends. Germline V CDR1 and CDR2: SNHLY, FYNNEI. The CDR3: CASKGSPYEQYF. The CDR3 coding sequence is TGTGCCAGCAAGGGCTCCCCCTACGAGCAGTACTTC. Full variable domain (remainder filled in from reference TRBV2 and TRBJ2-7): EPEVTQTPSHQVTQMGQEVILRCVPISNHLYFYWYRQILGQKVEFLVSFYNNEISEKSEIFDDQFSVERPDGSNFTLKIRSTKLEDSAMYFCASKGSPYEQYFGPGTRLTVT.

The J gene is TRBJ2-5, the V gene TRBV7-8; 7 bases match TRBD1. The germline V gene encodes CDR1 SGHVS and CDR2 FQNEAQ. Trimming at V came to 1 base and at J to 5 bases, leaving 7 bases not matched to a gene. The CDR3 contains 15 residues. CDR3 sequence: CASSLVTGKTETQYF. The DNA of the CDR3 is TGTGCCAGCAGCTTAGTGACAGGGAAAACGGAGACCCAGTACTTC.

J is TRBJ1-1 and V is TRBV3-1; D may be TRBD1 (5 bases). The length of the CDR3 is 14 residues. Germline CDR1 is LGHDT and CDR2 is YNNKEL (reference sequence). V lost 4 bases and J 5 bases, leaving 14 bases between the germline ends. CDR3 amino acids: CASSRDGFWTEAFF. CDR3 DNA sequence: TGTGCCAGCAGCCGGGACGGGTTTTGGACTGAAGCTTTCTTT.

This clonotype was detected a few times. The chain employs TRBV25-1 and TRBJ1-1, with 11 bases lining up with TRBD1. V lost 2 bases to trimming and J lost 5 bases; unmatched junction nucleotides: 4. The CDR3 loop spans 15 amino acids. Germline CDR1 reads MGHDK; CDR2 reads SYGVNS. The CDR3 is CASSEDGTGGTEAFF. DNA of the CDR3: TGTGCCAGCAGTGAAGACGGGACAGGGGGGACTGAAGCTTTCTTT.

This clonotype was picked up a small number of times. The chain carries TRBV15 and TRBJ2-7; TRBD1 agrees at 7 bases. Germline trimming cut 3 bases from V and 3 bases from J; bases unmatched to any gene: 8. From germline, CDR1 is LNHNV and CDR2 YYDKDF (reference sequence). This CDR3 spans 15 amino acids. As DNA, the CDR3 is TGTGCCACCAGCAGCGACAGGGCCAAGGGCTACGAGCAGTACTTC. This translates into CATSSDRAKGYEQYF.

The chain combines TRBV15 with TRBJ2-4; weak D call: TRBD1 (5 bases). The CDR3 runs to 12 residues. The ends were cut back, 0 bases at V and 15 bases at J, with 12 bases in the middle. Germline V gene lookup returns CDR1 LNHNV and CDR2 YYDKDF (reference sequence). Here the CDR3 reads CATSRDQGIRYF. CDR3 coding DNA: TGTGCCACCAGCAGAGATCAGGGAATCCGGTACTTC.